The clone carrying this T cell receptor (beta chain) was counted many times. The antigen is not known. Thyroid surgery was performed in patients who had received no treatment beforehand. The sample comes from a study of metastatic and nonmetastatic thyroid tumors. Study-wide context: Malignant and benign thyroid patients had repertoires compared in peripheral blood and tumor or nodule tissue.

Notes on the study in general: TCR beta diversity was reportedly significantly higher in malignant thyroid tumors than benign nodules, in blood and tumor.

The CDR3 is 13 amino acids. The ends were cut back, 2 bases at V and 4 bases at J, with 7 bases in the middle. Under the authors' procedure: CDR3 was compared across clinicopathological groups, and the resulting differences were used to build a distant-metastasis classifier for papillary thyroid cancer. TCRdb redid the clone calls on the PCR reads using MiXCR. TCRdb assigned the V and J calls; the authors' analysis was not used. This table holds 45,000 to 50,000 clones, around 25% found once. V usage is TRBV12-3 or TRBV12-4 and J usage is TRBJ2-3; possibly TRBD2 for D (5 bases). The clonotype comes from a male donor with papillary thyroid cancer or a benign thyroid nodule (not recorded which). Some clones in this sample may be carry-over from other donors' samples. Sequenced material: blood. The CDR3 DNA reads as TGTGCCAGCAGTTTAATCGGGGCAGATACGCAGTATTTT. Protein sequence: CASSLIGADTQYF.